The 25 T cell receptor beta chains below were found in one sample sequenced in a study of T cell clones after liver transplantation. TCRdb's copy holds only in-frame clones and misses some; the assay was immunoSEQ multiplex PCR. Of tens of thousands of clones listed, 80% to 95% are singletons. The material sequenced was CD4+ T cells from blood, taken approximately 25 months after liver transplant. These receptors all stem from a human patient who received a liver transplant. A share of the T cells may be of graft donor origin.

V usage is TRBV28 and J usage is TRBJ2-5; no definite D call. V was pared by 3 bases and J by 1 base, with 9 bases between. Germline-derived CDR1 and CDR2 are MDHEN and SYDVKM. CDR3 size: 14 residues. The CDR3 bases are TGTGCCAGCAGTTTCGAACTTAGCCAAGAGACCCAGTACTTC. Translating gives CASSFELSQETQYF.

J is TRBJ2-5 and V is TRBV11-3; 9 nucleotides agree with TRBD2. Germline V CDR1 and CDR2: SGHNT, YENEEA. The V gene end was trimmed by 5 bases and the J gene end by 7 bases; junction bases not matched to a gene: 8. This CDR3 comprises 14 residues. CDR3 sequence: CASSPQREVATQYF. CDR3 nucleotide sequence: TGTGCCAGCAGCCCTCAGCGGGAGGTTGCGACCCAGTACTTC.

This chain connects TRBV5-1 to TRBJ1-1; the D is unclear. The germline gives CDR1 SGHRS, CDR2 YFSETQ. V was shortened by 4 bases and J by 0 bases, with 10 bases between the two germline ends. The CDR3 totals 14 residues. As DNA, the CDR3 is TGCGCCAGCAGCCCTCTAAAGGTGAACACTGAAGCTTTCTTT. It is translated as CASSPLKVNTEAFF. Looking up the rest from reference TRBV5-1 and TRBJ1-1 gives the full variable domain: KAGVTQTPRYLIKTRGQQVTLSCSPISGHRSVSWYQQTPGQGLQFLFEYFSETQRNKGNFPGRFSGRQFSNSRSEMNVSTLELGDSALYLCASSPLKVNTEAFFGQGTRLTVV.

V gene TRBV11-3 combines with J gene TRBJ2-5, with TRBD1 identical over 9 bases. CDR1 is SGHNT and CDR2 is YENEEA in the germline V gene. The CDR3 length is 14 residues. J gave up 4 bases and V 2 bases, and 2 bases lay outside the gene matches. The CDR3 loop reads CASSLTGGPETQYF. CDR3 coding DNA: TGTGCCAGCAGCTTAACAGGGGGCCCAGAGACCCAGTACTTC.

In its sample, this clone was seen a few times. The chain combines TRBV5-6 with TRBJ1-5, with no clear D. Germline V lookup: CDR1 SGHDT, CDR2 YYEEEE. This CDR3 region has 14 residues. V lost 0 bases to trimming and J lost 0 bases, with 4 bases between them. The CDR3 protein is CASSLGNSNQPQHF. In DNA form, the CDR3 reads TGTGCCAGCAGCTTGGGGAATAGCAATCAGCCCCAGCATTTT.

This clone was seen once. The chain joins TRBV5-4 to TRBJ1-4, with 11 bases aligning to TRBD1. V trimming: 4 bases; J trimming: 6 bases; junction bases outside the gene matches: 5. The length of the CDR3 is 15 residues. Germline CDR1 and CDR2: SGHNT and YYREEE (reference sequence). CDR3 region: CASSTGQGAYEKLFF. Written as DNA, the CDR3 is TGTGCCAGCAGCACTGGACAGGGGGCTTATGAAAAACTGTTTTTT. Based on the CDR3 plus reference TRBV5-4 and TRBJ1-4, the full variable domain is ETGVTQSPTHLIKTRGQQVTLRCSSQSGHNTVSWYQQALGQGPQFIFQYYREEENGRGNFPPRFSGLQFPNYSSELNVNALELDDSALYLCASSTGQGAYEKLFFGSGTQLSVL.

The chain has TRBV6-6 and TRBJ2-3; tentative D call: TRBD2 (6 bases). The CDR3 loop spans 12 amino acids. Trimming took 9 bases from V and 0 from J, leaving 7 bases between them. Germline-derived CDR1 and CDR2 are MNHNY and SVGAGI (reference sequence). CDR3 bases: TGTGCCAGTAGCGGAAGCACAGATACGCAGTATTTT. The encoded protein is CASSGSTDTQYF.

The CDR3 DNA sequence: TGTGCCAGCTCACCCACCGGGCTTTACACCGGGGAGCTGTTTTTT. As protein: CASSPTGLYTGELFF. The chain employs TRBV18 and TRBJ2-2; D remains ambiguous. Germline-derived CDR1 and CDR2 are KGHSH and LQKENI. Trimming pared 3 bases from V and 3 bases from J, leaving 11 bases between. This CDR3 contains 15 residues.

J is TRBJ1-1 and V is TRBV19; D not resolved. Per the germline V gene, CDR1 is LNHDA and CDR2 is SQIVND (reference sequence). V lost 3 bases and J 2 bases, leaving 7 bases between the germline ends. The CDR3 is 13 residues long. The CDR3 nucleotides read TGTGCCAGTAGTATGCAGAAAAACACTGAAGCTTTCTTT. As protein: CASSMQKNTEAFF.

The chain uses TRBV7-3 and TRBJ2-3, with D perhaps matching TRBD1 or TRBD2 (5 bases each). V was shortened by 5 bases and J by 3 bases, with 15 bases between the two germline ends. Germline V gives CDR1 SGHTA, CDR2 FQGTGA. There are 15 residues in the CDR3. CDR3 DNA: TGTGCCAGCAGCCAGGGACCCTCAAAGACAGATACGCAGTATTTT. Translated: CASSQGPSKTDTQYF.

There are a few counts of this clone. The chain links TRBV2 to TRBJ2-7, with 7 bases matching TRBD2. Germline-derived CDR1 and CDR2 are SNHLY and FYNNEI. This CDR3 spans 14 amino acids. Losses at the gene ends were 7 bases for V and 2 bases for J; bases not matched to a gene: 8. CDR3 DNA: TGTGCCAGCACCCCTAGCGGATTAGCCTACGAGCAGTACTTC. Translation gives CASTPSGLAYEQYF.

The CDR3 region has the DNA TGTGCCAGCAGCCACCGGACGGGGGACGGTGAGCAGTTCTTC. Its translation is CASSHRTGDGEQFF. V gene TRBV14 combines with J gene TRBJ2-1; a possible D gene is TRBD2 (6 bases). This CDR3 has 14 amino acids. Looked up from germline, CDR1 is SGHDN and CDR2 is FVKESK. V lost 3 bases and J 9 bases, leaving 15 bases between the germline ends.

The rearrangement joins TRBV7-2 to TRBJ2-7; 8 positions agree with TRBD1. Germline trimming cut 1 base from V and 2 bases from J; bases unmatched to any gene: 4. The CDR3 sequence is 15 residues long. From germline, CDR1 is SGHTA and CDR2 FQGNSA. The CDR3 coding sequence is TGTGCCAGCAGCTTAGACAGGGGGAGAACCTACGAGCAGTACTTC. Translating it yields CASSLDRGRTYEQYF.

CDR3 nucleotides: TGTGCCAGCAGCCCCATGAAGACAGGGGCCATAGGCTACACCTTC. Translation gives CASSPMKTGAIGYTF. The V and J genes are TRBV5-6 and TRBJ1-2, with TRBD1 matching over 8 bases. CDR1 is SGHDT and CDR2 is YYEEEE in the germline V gene. Trimming took 4 bases from V and 8 from J; bases not matched to a gene: 13. This CDR3 contains 15 residues.

The chain has TRBV29-1 and TRBJ2-4; 14 bases line up with TRBD2. CDR3 length: 18 amino acids. V shed 8 bases and J 1 base; nucleotides not matched to a gene: 13. Germline V gives CDR1 SQVTM, CDR2 ANQGSEA. DNA for the CDR3: TGCAGCCCGCGACTAGCGGGAGGGCCCGGTGATGCCAAAAACATTCAGTACTTC. It yields the protein CSPRLAGGPGDAKNIQYF.

The CDR3 nucleotides read TGTGCCAGCAGCTCGGTTGGAACGGCAAACATTCAGTACTTC. This translates into CASSSVGTANIQYF. The chain employs TRBV7-3 and TRBJ2-4; unclear D gene. Germline CDR1 SGHTA, CDR2 FQGTGA. CDR3 length equals 14 residues. V gave up 4 bases and J gave up 6 bases, with 13 bases separating them.

This chain links TRBV9 with TRBJ2-5; 9 nucleotides agree with TRBD2. The CDR3 is made up of 19 amino acids. Germline V gene lookup returns CDR1 SGDLS and CDR2 YYNGEE. The ends lost 0 bases at V and 0 bases at J; junction bases unmatched: 12. The CDR3 region has the DNA TGTGCCAGCAGCGTAGGAGCGGGAGGCACTACCGGATACCAAGAGACCCAGTACTTC. Translated, it gives CASSVGAGGTTGYQETQYF.

V is TRBV7-9 and J is TRBJ2-2; tentatively, D is TRBD1 or TRBD2 (5 bases each). The V end lost 5 bases, the J end lost 4 bases, and 14 bases lay between the germline ends. Germline values: CDR1 SEHNR, CDR2 FQNEAQ (reference sequence). The CDR3 extends over 15 amino acids. The CDR3 here is CASSGWGSGTGELFF. Here the CDR3 DNA reads TGTGCCAGCAGCGGTTGGGGGAGTGGCACCGGGGAGCTGTTTTTT.

The chain links TRBV5-1 to TRBJ2-1, with a tentative D call TRBD2 (6 bases). V lost 4 bases and J 0 bases, leaving 17 bases between the germline ends. This CDR3 has 17 amino acids. CDR1 is SGHRS and CDR2 is YFSETQ in the germline V gene. DNA of the CDR3: TGCGCCAGCAGCGCGGGACCCGGAGGGCGCTCCTACAATGAGCAGTTCTTC. Amino acid sequence: CASSAGPGGRSYNEQFF.

The chain couples TRBV7-7 to TRBJ2-5; TRBD2 agrees at 8 bases. V lost 2 bases, J lost 5 bases, and 7 bases stayed unmatched. The CDR3 is 15 residues long. CDR1 and CDR2 (germline): SSHAT, FNYEAQ (reference sequence). Here the CDR3 DNA reads TGTGCCAGCAGCTTAAGTCTTTCGGGAGGGGAGACCCAGTACTTC. Residues: CASSLSLSGGETQYF.

The rearrangement joins TRBV29-1 to TRBJ2-5; no clear D. Germline V gene lookup returns CDR1 SQVTM and CDR2 ANQGSEA. The CDR3 runs to 12 residues. V was trimmed by 2 bases and J by 2 bases, leaving 6 bases between them. The CDR3 sequence is CSVELQQETQYF. CDR3 in DNA: TGCAGCGTTGAATTACAGCAAGAGACCCAGTACTTC. Filled out from reference TRBV29-1 and TRBJ2-5, the complete variable domain reads SAVISQKPSRDICQRGTSLTIQCQVDSQVTMMFWYRQQPGQSLTLIATANQGSEATYESGFVIDKFPISRPNLTFSTLTVSNMSPEDSSIYLCSVELQQETQYFGPGTRLLVL.

The chain carries TRBV7-9 and TRBJ2-3, with D maybe TRBD2 (6 bases). The germline V gene has CDR1 SEHNR and CDR2 FQNEAQ (reference sequence). This CDR3 has 12 amino acids. V lost 5 bases and J 15 bases, leaving 18 bases between the germline ends. CDR3 DNA: TGTGCCAGCAGCCCAACGGGGACTTCTGGCTATTTT. Translated: CASSPTGTSGYF. The full variable domain, with the rest looked up from reference TRBV7-9 and TRBJ2-3, is DTGVSQNPRHKITKRGQNVTFRCDPISEHNRLYWYRQTLGQGPEFLTYFQNEAQLEKSRLLSDRFSAERPKGSFSTLEIQRTEQGDSAMYLCASSPTGTSGYFGPGTRLTVL.

This chain uses TRBV1 with TRBJ2-1; the D call TRBD2 from the table was never checked on the DNA. TRBV1 is an annotated pseudogene. This CDR3 comprises 16 residues. As DNA, the CDR3 is TGCACCAGCAGCAGCCAGGTAGCGGGAGATCGCGATGAGCAGTTCTTC. It encodes CTSSSQVAGDRDEQFF.

This sequence joins TRBV29-1 and TRBJ2-7; unclear D gene. From germline, CDR1 is SQVTM and CDR2 ANQGSEA. The CDR3 length is 13 residues. The ends were cut back, 6 bases at V and 3 bases at J, with 15 bases in the middle. CDR3 nucleotide sequence: TGCAGCGTCGTACAGCCACCTCTCTACGAGCAGTACTTC. This encodes CSVVQPPLYEQYF.

This chain connects TRBV6-5 to TRBJ1-1, with unresolved D. The germline CDR1 and CDR2 sequences are MNHEY and SVGAGI. The CDR3 spans 13 residues. Trimming shortened V by 6 bases and J by 2 bases, and 10 bases separated the two germline ends. The CDR3 sequence is CASSRPPNTEAFF. The DNA for the CDR3 is TGTGCCAGCAGCCGGCCCCCAAACACTGAAGCTTTCTTT.